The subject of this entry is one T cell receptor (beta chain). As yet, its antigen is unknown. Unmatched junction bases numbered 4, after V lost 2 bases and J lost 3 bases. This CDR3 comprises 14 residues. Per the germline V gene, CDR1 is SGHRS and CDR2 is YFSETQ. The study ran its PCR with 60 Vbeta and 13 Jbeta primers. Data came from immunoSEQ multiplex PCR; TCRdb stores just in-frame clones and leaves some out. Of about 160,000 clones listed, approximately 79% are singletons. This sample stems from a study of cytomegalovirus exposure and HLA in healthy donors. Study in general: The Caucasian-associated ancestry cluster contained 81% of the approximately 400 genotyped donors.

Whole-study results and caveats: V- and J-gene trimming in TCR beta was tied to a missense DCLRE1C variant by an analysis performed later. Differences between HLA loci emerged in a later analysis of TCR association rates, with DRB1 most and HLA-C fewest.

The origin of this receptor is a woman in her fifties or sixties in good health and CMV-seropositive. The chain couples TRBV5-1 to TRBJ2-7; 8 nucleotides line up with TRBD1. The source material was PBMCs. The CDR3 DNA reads TGCGCCAGCAGCTTCGGGACAGGTGTCTACGAGCAGTACTTC. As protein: CASSFGTGVYEQYF.